This TCR beta chain is drawn from a study of Graves' ophthalmopathy and Graves' hyperthyroidism (dated by TCRdb to 2016 to 2019). A note on the overall study: Peripheral blood samples were taken at the time of initial diagnosis, before any treatment was given. In roughly 6 hyperthyroidism patients, T-cell repertoires of thyroid tissue and blood were compared. After sampling, hyperthyroidism patients received methimazole starting at 30 mg daily, and ophthalmopathy patients received high-dose intravenous methylprednisolone. TCR beta repertoire signatures were used to distinguish Graves' ophthalmopathy from Graves' hyperthyroidism and to predict progression to ophthalmopathy. The independent validation cohort included approximately 19 hyperthyroidism patients plus 17 patients who later progressed from hyperthyroidism to ophthalmopathy. The approximately 98 discovery patients were randomly divided into training and test sets at a 7:3 ratio. To explore V-J signatures that separate ophthalmopathy from hyperthyroidism, a discovery set of about 98 patients was enrolled, consisting of about 45 with ophthalmopathy and some 59 with stable hyperthyroidism. In total, around 130 blood samples were TCR-sequenced: 43 ophthalmopathy, some 72 hyperthyroidism and about 17 hyperthyroidism-to-ophthalmopathy patients.

For repertoire sequencing, TCR beta CDR3 regions were amplified from RNA transcripts. The first round was an RT-PCR using HTBI primers with the Qiagen OneStep RT-PCR kit, and this first round was followed by a second-round multiplex PCR, then size selection and purification. Sequencing of the libraries was carried out on an Illumina HiSeq2000 in paired-end mode with 100 bp reads. The study's own analysis went as follows. SOAPnuke was used to process the reads, removing any read that contained adapters or uncalled bases, had a mean Phred below 15, or lacked an exact match to the constant primer or identifier. COPE v1.2.5 was used to merge high-quality paired reads. Unique nucleotide sequences were defined as clonotypes and aligned to IMGT TRB V, D and J references using MiTCR v1.1. Analysis was restricted to V-J combinations with a frequency above 0.0001, which covered 99% to 99.2% of repertoires. For each V-J combination, a TCR clonal expansion and chaos score was defined as F50 clonal expansion divided by the chaos observed in the TCRdist matrix. Welch's t-statistics and random forest were used to reduce the features to about 14 V-J combinations, which were then used as input to a naive Bayes classifier. Thyroid-blood repertoire similarity was quantified with the Morisita-Horn index. TCRdb trimmed the raw reads at Q25, called clones with MiXCR and kept productive beta chains. Here each entry gathers all rows of one CDR3 protein and keeps the most common genes and DNA. The V and J calls shown here were made by TCRdb, not taken from the authors' results. This sample has nearly 400,000 distinct CDR3 sequences in its table, and roughly 18% of those were observed once. 1.6% of the sample is in the top ten clones.

As for this clonotype: The target of this receptor is not known. No base quality values were provided; no much bigger clone lies one nucleotide off.

Patients with ophthalmopathy had moderately to severely active disease, with a Clinical Activity Score of 3 or more, a NOSPECS grade of 4 or more, and a disease duration of less than 3 months. Patients were excluded if they had other autoimmune diseases, uncontrolled infections, pregnancy or lactation. Diagnosis relied on clinical symptoms, serum thyroxine, TRAb, thyroid ultrasound and orbital computed tomography. Ficoll-Paque density gradient centrifugation was used to isolate PBMCs from around 10 ml of fresh peripheral blood. Trizol reagent was used to extract the total RNA, and its quality was then checked on an Agilent 2100 Bioanalyzer. The full study reports these points: In validation, the model predicted ophthalmopathy progression with about 71% sensitivity and 72.22% specificity; approximately 12 predicted patients were CT-confirmed with GO in a median of around 6 months. Sample size was not predetermined statistically, and investigators were not blinded to group allocation. In cross-validation, the 13-signature model distinguished ophthalmopathy from stable hyperthyroidism with nearly 90% sensitivity and about 81% specificity, while in the test set the corresponding values were about 79% and 69%. Most expanded thyroid clonotypes with a frequency above 0.001 also appeared in blood, which suggests that blood repertoires may reflect the immune response in the thyroid.

The V end loses 8 bases and the J end loses 4 bases, and a stretch of 9 bases separates them. The CDR3, cysteine through phenylalanine, is 11 amino acids long. Only the CDR3 part of the read is kept: 33 bases, read in frame from the first base. Material for sequencing was peripheral blood. The receptor chain draws on TRBV12-3 or TRBV12-4 and TRBJ2-7; no D gene call is confident. The TCR was taken from a woman aged 18-29 years with Graves' ophthalmopathy. Donor details come from another sample of the same person, matched by shared clones. The DNA reads TGTGCCAGCCGTGCGACTTACGAGCAGTACTTC. Its translation is CASRATYEQYF.